The T cell receptor beta chain described here comes from a study of blood T cell repertoires in COVID-19. Seattle-derived patients entered the study during active infection and were followed longitudinally. Some clones are missing from TCRdb's copy, which holds only in-frame ones; the method was immunoSEQ multiplex PCR. This table holds around 260,000 clones, 91% found once. This clonotype originated in a person between 18 and 35 years old with COVID-19, enrolled during active disease. Material: peripheral blood.

The CDR3 loop reads CASSSSQGSYNSPLHF. The CDR3 coding sequence is TGTGCCAGCAGCTCCTCCCAGGGTTCCTATAATTCACCCCTCCACTTT. The chain employs TRBV7-2 and TRBJ1-6, with D tentatively TRBD1 (5 bases). Per germline, CDR1 SGHTA and CDR2 FQGNSA. Between the trimmed V and J ends, which lost 4 bases and 1 base, there was a span of 11 bases. This CDR3 is 16 amino acids long.